This TCR beta chain was observed in a study of T cells expressing NK-cell markers. In the study overall: All TCR beta repertoires analysed originated from sorted CD3+CD56+NKG2C+, CD3+CD56+NKG2C- and CD3+CD56-NKG2C+ T cells. General observations from the study: Each of a handful of donors carried dominant NKG2C+ clonotypes accounting for about 1.0-7.0% of CD8+ T cells. It was still unclear whether expanded NKG2C+ T cell clones were HCMV specific.

In regard to this clonotype: The antigen is not known.

UMIs accompanied the 5'RACE template switching by which TCR beta cDNA was made. With the 5' RACE reads reprocessed, TCRdb shows one record per CDR3 protein and no DNA. The sample's table shows 250,000 or so distinct CDR3 sequences. CDR1 is ENHRY, CDR2 SYGVKD, per germline. This CDR3 contains 14 residues. The receptor's source is a woman between 18 and 69 years old in good health. The V gene is TRBV10-3, the J gene TRBJ2-3. The sample taken for sequencing was blood T cells: a sorted CD56 or NKG2C T cell subset, CD4+ or CD8+ T cells, or bulk PBMC T cells (not recorded which). The CDR3 loop is CAISEDPVPDTQYF.